The rows below give T cell receptor beta chains drawn from one sample of a study of neoadjuvant anti-PD-1 for oral cavity cancer. Here immunoSEQ multiplex PCR was the method, and the copy in TCRdb shows in-frame clones only, minus some. The table includes over 65,000 clones, 86% detected once. The sequences come from PBMCs, collected after nivolumab (anti-PD-1) treatment. All receptors derive from a person aged 35 to 85 with oral cavity squamous cell carcinoma. CDR3s include the opening cysteine and the closing phenylalanine or tryptophan. A D gene is named only where the DNA matches it firmly. Size tells how often a clone was seen (once, few, many) or the class of an expanded clone, and some rows leave it out.

D,J,size,V,CDR3,DNA
TRBD1,TRBJ2-1,NA,TRBV10-3,CAINSPGQGGNEQFF,TGTGCCATCAATTCACCGGGACAGGGCGGGAATGAGCAGTTCTTC
NA,TRBJ1-5,NA,TRBV7-2,CASSLVQHQPQHF,TGTGCCAGCAGCTTAGTACAACATCAGCCCCAGCATTTT
NA,TRBJ2-2,NA,TRBV7-8,CASSLLDPVRTANTGELFF,TGTGCCAGCAGCTTATTAGACCCCGTGCGCACCGCGAACACCGGGGAGCTGTTTTTT
TRBD1,TRBJ1-1,NA,TRBV29-1,CSASGTGGTEAFF,TGCAGTGCTTCGGGGACAGGGGGCACTGAAGCTTTCTTT
NA,TRBJ2-4,few,TRBV4-1,CASSQRGSLAKNIQYF,TGCGCCAGCAGCCAAAGGGGGTCCCTAGCCAAAAACATTCAGTACTTC
NA,TRBJ2-1,NA,TRBV19,CASSNERVGEQFF,TGTGCCAGTAGTAACGAAAGGGTCGGCGAGCAGTTCTTC
NA,TRBJ2-1,NA,TRBV15,CATSPRRYNEQFF,TGTGCCACCAGCCCCCGAAGGTACAATGAGCAGTTCTTC
TRBD2,TRBJ2-7,NA,TRBV2,CVSGVDGWIIYEQYF,TGTGTCAGCGGGGTTGACGGGTGGATTATTTACGAGCAGTACTTC
NA,TRBJ1-6,once,TRBV2,CASSDRGSGNSPLHF,TGTGCCAGCAGTGATCGAGGGTCTGGAAATTCACCCCTCCACTTT
NA,TRBJ1-4,NA,TRBV25-1,CASSARTVTTNEKLFF,TGTGCCAGCAGTGCCAGGACGGTTACAACTAATGAAAAACTGTTTTTT
NA,TRBJ2-7,NA,TRBV11-2,CASSFPTGTGSYEQYF,TGTGCCAGCAGCTTCCCAACCGGGACGGGCTCCTACGAGCAGTACTTC
TRBD1,TRBJ1-2,once,TRBV10-1,CASSESSGGGGYTF,TGCGCCAGCAGTGAGTCTTCAGGGGGCGGTGGCTACACCTTC
NA,TRBJ2-5,NA,TRBV5-4,CASSLDREGQYF,TGTGCCAGCAGCCTGGACAGGGAGGGCCAGTACTTC
NA,TRBJ1-1,once,TRBV11-1,CASSLGDPLRFF,TGTGCCAGCAGCTTGGGAGACCCCCTTAGGTTCTTT
NA,TRBJ1-2,NA,TRBV5-1,CASSLVAEDGYGYTF,TGCGCCAGCAGCTTGGTCGCGGAGGATGGCTATGGCTACACCTTC
TRBD2,TRBJ2-2,NA,TRBV7-3,CASSPGLANTGELFF,TGTGCCAGCAGCCCGGGACTAGCCAACACCGGGGAGCTGTTTTTT
TRBD2,TRBJ2-2,NA,TRBV5-1,CASSKRFPGTSGPGLTTGELFF,TGCGCCAGCAGCAAACGGTTTCCCGGGACTAGCGGGCCCGGGCTTACCACCGGGGAGCTGTTTTTT
NA,TRBJ1-2,NA,TRBV19,CASSMRDGQSGGYTF,TGTGCCAGTAGTATGAGGGACGGACAGAGCGGTGGCTACACCTTC
NA,TRBJ1-2,NA,TRBV11-2,CASSPLLDSYGYTF,TGTGCCAGCAGCCCCCTCCTCGACAGCTATGGCTACACCTTC
TRBD1,TRBJ2-2,NA,TRBV19,CASSSRQGVFGELFF,TGTGCCAGTAGTAGCCGACAGGGGGTTTTCGGGGAGCTGTTTTTT
TRBD1,TRBJ1-1,NA,TRBV6-6,CASSLGTGNTEAFF,TGTGCCAGCAGCCTAGGGACAGGGAACACTGAAGCTTTCTTT
NA,TRBJ1-6,NA,TRBV7-3,CASSFRSSYNSPLHF,TGTGCCAGCAGCTTCCGGAGCTCCTATAATTCACCCCTCCACTTT
NA,TRBJ2-7,NA,TRBV6-5,CASSYVGEPFYEQYF,TGTGCCAGCAGTTACGTGGGGGAGCCATTCTACGAGCAGTACTTC
NA,TRBJ2-7,NA,TRBV19,CASSRDSAYEQYF,TGTGCCAGTAGTCGGGACTCGGCCTACGAGCAGTACTTC
NA,TRBJ1-4,NA,TRBV15,CATSSFDTTNEKLFF,TGTGCCACCAGCAGCTTTGATACAACTAATGAAAAACTGTTTTTT
TRBD1,TRBJ1-2,NA,TRBV6-6,CASRIGTGQGYGYTF,TGTGCCAGCCGAATAGGTACGGGACAGGGCTATGGCTACACCTTC
NA,TRBJ2-5,NA,TRBV7-9,CASSLPRGRETQYF,TGTGCCAGCAGCTTACCCAGGGGTAGAGAGACCCAGTACTTC
NA,TRBJ1-1,once,TRBV4-1,CASSPLGLSTEAFF,TGCGCCAGCAGCCCATTGGGGTTAAGCACTGAAGCTTTCTTT
NA,TRBJ2-7,NA,TRBV19,CASSPGGSSNHEQYF,TGTGCCAGTAGTCCAGGAGGCTCCTCGAACCACGAGCAGTACTTC
NA,TRBJ1-4,NA,TRBV7-3,CASSLIGRRANEKLFF,TGTGCCAGCAGCTTGATTGGGCGGAGGGCGAATGAAAAACTGTTTTTT
NA,TRBJ1-1,NA,TRBV5-1,CASSFSSMGQGNTEAFF,TGCGCCAGCAGCTTTAGTAGCATGGGGCAGGGGAACACTGAAGCTTTCTTT
NA,TRBJ2-6,few,TRBV7-7,CASSLEVPGTGANVLTF,TGTGCTAGCAGCTTAGAGGTTCCGGGTACTGGGGCCAACGTCCTGACTTTC
TRBD1,TRBJ2-3,NA,TRBV30,CAWSVQGARDTQYF,TGTGCCTGGAGTGTTCAGGGGGCGCGAGATACGCAGTATTTT
TRBD2,TRBJ2-1,NA,TRBV4-2,CASSQVGSGRKGEQFF,TGTGCCAGCAGCCAAGTAGGTAGCGGGAGGAAAGGTGAGCAGTTCTTC
NA,TRBJ1-1,NA,TRBV5-1,CASSKGHMNTEAFF,TGCGCCAGCAGCAAGGGACATATGAACACTGAAGCTTTCTTT
TRBD1,TRBJ1-2,NA,TRBV5-5,CASSLWTGGVYGYTF,TGTGCCAGCAGCCTATGGACAGGGGGCGTTTATGGCTACACCTTC
NA,TRBJ1-2,NA,TRBV29-1,CSVEGVENGYTF,TGCAGCGTCGAGGGTGTCGAAAATGGCTACACCTTC
NA,TRBJ2-7,NA,TRBV19,CASSIGWQPLYEQYF,TGTGCCAGTAGTATAGGTTGGCAGCCCCTCTACGAGCAGTACTTC
TRBD1,TRBJ1-4,NA,TRBV15,CATSRFLGDSYNEKLFF,TGTGCCACCAGCAGATTCCTAGGGGACAGTTATAATGAAAAACTGTTTTTT
NA,TRBJ1-4,NA,TRBV11-2,CASSRGTILNEKLFF,TGTGCCAGCAGCAGGGGCACCATTTTAAATGAAAAACTGTTTTTT
NA,TRBJ2-3,NA,TRBV11-1,CASSLATGTDTQYF,TGTGCCAGCAGCTTAGCGACGGGCACAGATACGCAGTATTTT
TRBD1,TRBJ2-7,NA,TRBV5-4,CASSSGQVGSYEQYF,TGTGCCAGCAGCTCCGGACAGGTTGGCTCCTACGAGCAGTACTTC